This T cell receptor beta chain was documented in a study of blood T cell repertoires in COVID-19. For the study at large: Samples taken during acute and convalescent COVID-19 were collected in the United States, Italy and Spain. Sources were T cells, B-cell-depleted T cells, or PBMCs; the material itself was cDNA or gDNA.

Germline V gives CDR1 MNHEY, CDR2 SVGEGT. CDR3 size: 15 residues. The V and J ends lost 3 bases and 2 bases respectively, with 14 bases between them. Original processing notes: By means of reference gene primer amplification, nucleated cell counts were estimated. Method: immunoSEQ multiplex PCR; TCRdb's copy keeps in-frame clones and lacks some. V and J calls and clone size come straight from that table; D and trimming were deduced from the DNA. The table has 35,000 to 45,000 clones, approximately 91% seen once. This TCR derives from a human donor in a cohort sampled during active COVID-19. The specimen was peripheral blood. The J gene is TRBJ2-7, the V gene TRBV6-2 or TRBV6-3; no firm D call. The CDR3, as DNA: TGTGCCAGCAGTTATACGGTCACCTCCACCTACGAGCAGTACTTC. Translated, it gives CASSYTVTSTYEQYF.